The 5 T cell receptor beta chains below come from one sample, sequenced in a study of identical twins. MiXCR was run by TCRdb on the 5' RACE reads, yielding one entry per CDR3 protein. The table lists 1.5 million or so distinct CDR3 sequences, around 33% of them singletons. The sequencing sample was made of cord blood. These receptors came from a newborn girl in good health.

Turning to this clonotype: Here the CDR3 omits its conserved ending phenylalanine or tryptophan, so a read error is the likely source. This rearrangement joins TRBV20-1 to TRBJ2-7; 7 positions agree with TRBD1. CDR1 is DFQATT, CDR2 SNEGSKA, per germline (reference sequence). J was trimmed by 10 bases and V by 5 bases; bases with no gene match: 8. The CDR3 sequence is 11 residues long. The CDR3 protein is CSALQQGPQYY. For the CDR3, the DNA is TGCAGTGCTCTACAACAGGGGCCCCAGTACTAC.

Details on this clonotype: One junction end does not reproduce the germline sequence, and a read error may be involved. The chain joins TRBV7-8 to TRBJ2-7; D gene ambiguous. The J call may be incorrect, as the DNA end agrees better with TRBJ2-5. The CDR3 sequence is 13 residues long. Germline V gives CDR1 SGHVS, CDR2 FQNEAQ. This chain's CDR3 is CASGLFRTETQYF. The CDR3 nucleotides read TGTGCCAGCGGCTTATTCCGTACAGAGACCCAGTACTTC.

The table lists this clonotype with a few counts. This chain connects TRBV20-1 to TRBJ2-3; D is uncertain. Per the germline V gene, CDR1 is DFQATT and CDR2 is SNEGSKA (reference sequence). The V end was cut by 5 bases, the J end by 0 bases, with 15 bases between. CDR3 length: 15 amino acids. The CDR3 bases are TGCAGTGCTGGTAAGCCCGGCGCTAGCACAGATACGCAGTATTTT. Translation: CSAGKPGASTDTQYF.

This clonotype was observed many times. The J gene is TRBJ1-2, the V gene TRBV10-3, with a weak D call TRBD1 (6 bases). The CDR3 runs 14 residues. The germline V gene encodes CDR1 ENHRY and CDR2 SYGVKD. V shed 7 bases and J shed 2 bases, with 14 bases lying between them. The CDR3 reads CAITGGQGNYGYTF. The CDR3 DNA reads as TGTGCCATCACCGGGGGCCAGGGGAACTATGGCTACACCTTC.

CDR3 protein: CSGLVRETQYF. The CDR3, as DNA: TGCAGTGGACTAGTTCGAGAGACCCAGTACTTC. This chain uses TRBV20-1 with TRBJ2-5; possible D gene TRBD2, 6 bases. V was pared by 7 bases and J by 4 bases, with 10 bases between. The CDR3 is 11 amino acids. Germline values: CDR1 DFQATT, CDR2 SNEGSKA (reference sequence).